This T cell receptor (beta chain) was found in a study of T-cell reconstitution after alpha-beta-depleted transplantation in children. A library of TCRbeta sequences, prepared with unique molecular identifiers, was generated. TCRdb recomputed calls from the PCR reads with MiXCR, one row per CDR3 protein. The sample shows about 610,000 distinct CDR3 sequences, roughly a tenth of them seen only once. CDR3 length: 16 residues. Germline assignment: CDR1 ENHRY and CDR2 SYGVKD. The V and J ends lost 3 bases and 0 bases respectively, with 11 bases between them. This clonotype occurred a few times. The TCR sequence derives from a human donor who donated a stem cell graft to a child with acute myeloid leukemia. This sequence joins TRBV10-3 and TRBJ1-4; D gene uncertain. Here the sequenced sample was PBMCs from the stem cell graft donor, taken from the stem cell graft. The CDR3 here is CAISDPGTATNEKLFF. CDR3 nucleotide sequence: TGTGCCATCAGTGACCCTGGAACTGCAACTAATGAAAAACTGTTTTTT.